This is a list of T cell receptor delta chains from one sample in a study of human gamma delta and Vdelta1 T cells. Which antigens these TCRs recognize remains unknown. TCRdb called clones anew from the PCR reads with CATT. The table includes some 13,000 delta-chain clones, about half detected once. The sequencing input was Vdelta1 gamma-delta T cells from blood grown in culture (DOT cells). The receptors here all came from a human donor in good health. Each CDR3 is given with its conserved first and last residue. D genes are given only for firm matches. Clone size appears in some rows only: once, few, many, or a class for an expanded clone.

d_gene: .
j_gene: TRDJ1
v_gene: TRDV1
abundance: .
CDR3aa: CALGDLPTSGGWFTDKLIF
CDR3nt: TGTGCTCTTGGGGACCTTCCTACGTCTGGGGGATGGTTTACCGATAAACTCATCTTT

d_gene: TRDD2
j_gene: TRDJ1
v_gene: TRDV1
abundance: .
CDR3aa: CALGEPGLPIGFSYTDKLIF
CDR3nt: TGTGCTCTTGGGGAACCGGGCCTTCCTATAGGTTTTAGCTACACCGATAAACTCATCTTT

d_gene: TRDD3
j_gene: TRDJ1
v_gene: TRDV1
abundance: .
CDR3aa: CALGELLLGDTLGNTDKLIF
CDR3nt: TGTGCTCTTGGGGAACTTTTACTGGGGGATACGCTCGGAAATACCGATAAACTCATCTTT

d_gene: TRDD3
j_gene: TRDJ1
v_gene: TRDV1
abundance: .
CDR3aa: CALGARTHTSRPLGDTDKLIF
CDR3nt: TGTGCTCTTGGGGCTAGGACACACACGAGTCGGCCACTGGGGGATACCGATAAACTCATCTTT

d_gene: TRDD3
j_gene: TRDJ1
v_gene: TRDV1
abundance: .
CDR3aa: CALGELCSYGLPDWGSDYPWGTDKLIF
CDR3nt: TGTGCTCTTGGGGAACTGTGTTCCTATGGACTCCCCGACTGGGGGTCCGACTATCCTTGGGGTACCGATAAACTCATCTTT

d_gene: TRDD2
j_gene: TRDJ1
v_gene: TRDV1
abundance: .
CDR3aa: CALGRPSYDLGLWTDKLIF
CDR3nt: TGTGCTCTTGGGCGGCCTTCCTACGATCTGGGGTTATGGACCGATAAACTCATCTTT

d_gene: .
j_gene: TRDJ1
v_gene: TRDV1
abundance: few
CDR3aa: CALGEHLMDPQWTDKLIF
CDR3nt: TGTGCTCTTGGGGAACATTTAATGGATCCACAGTGGACCGATAAACTCATCTTT

d_gene: .
j_gene: TRDJ1
v_gene: TRDV1
abundance: few
CDR3aa: CALGATSPVPWAQDPDKLIF
CDR3nt: TGTGCTCTTGGCGCCACCTCACCCGTCCCCTGGGCGCAGGACCCCGATAAACTCATCTTT

d_gene: TRDD3
j_gene: TRDJ1
v_gene: TRDV1
abundance: .
CDR3aa: CALGEQGLPIPRTGGYQGDKLIF
CDR3nt: TGTGCTCTTGGGGAACAAGGCCTTCCCATCCCTCGAACTGGGGGATACCAGGGCGATAAACTCATCTTT

d_gene: TRDD3
j_gene: TRDJ1
v_gene: TRDV1
abundance: .
CDR3aa: CALGVSPALPNGGYEYTDKLIF
CDR3nt: TGTGCTCTTGGGGTCTCGCCCGCCCTTCCTAATGGGGGATACGAGTACACCGATAAACTCATCTTT

d_gene: TRDD3
j_gene: TRDJ3
v_gene: TRDV1
abundance: few
CDR3aa: CALGEPRPSLSSTGGYASWDTRQMFF
CDR3nt: TGTGCTCTTGGGGAACCCCGGCCTTCTCTCTCCAGTACTGGGGGATACGCGTCCTGGGACACCCGACAGATGTTTTTC

d_gene: .
j_gene: TRDJ1
v_gene: TRDV1
abundance: .
CDR3aa: CALGAILSHYDLGPYTDKLIF
CDR3nt: TGTGCTCTTGGGGCGATACTTTCCCACTATGACCTGGGGCCTTACACCGATAAACTCATCTTT

d_gene: .
j_gene: TRDJ1
v_gene: TRDV1
abundance: .
CDR3aa: CALGELPGSDLRWGPTLYTDKLIF
CDR3nt: TGTGCTCTTGGGGAACTTCCGGGTTCAGACCTACGCTGGGGACCGACCCTTTACACCGATAAACTCATCTTT

d_gene: .
j_gene: TRDJ1
v_gene: TRAV38-2/DV8
abundance: .
CDR3aa: CAYRSAPSYRTGGVRTTDKLIF
CDR3nt: TGTGCTTATAGGAGCGCTCCTTCCTACCGTACTGGGGGAGTCCGTACGACCGATAAACTCATCTTT

d_gene: TRDD3
j_gene: TRDJ1
v_gene: TRDV1
abundance: .
CDR3aa: CALGETEGLGVPYTDKLIF
CDR3nt: TGTGCTCTTGGGGAAACGGAGGGCCTGGGGGTACCTTACACCGATAAACTCATCTTT

d_gene: .
j_gene: TRDJ1
v_gene: TRDV1
abundance: .
CDR3aa: CALGELEKSLYTDKLIF
CDR3nt: TGTGCTCTTGGGGAACTAGAGAAATCTCTTTACACCGATAAACTCATCTTT

d_gene: TRDD3
j_gene: TRDJ1
v_gene: TRDV1
abundance: few
CDR3aa: CALGGPLRDVRGIWDDKLIF
CDR3nt: TGTGCTCTTGGGGGTCCCCTTCGGGACGTCCGGGGGATCTGGGATGATAAACTCATCTTT

d_gene: .
j_gene: TRDJ1
v_gene: TRDV1
abundance: .
CDR3aa: CALGEVVWGPPLVRSYTDKLIF
CDR3nt: TGTGCTCTTGGGGAGGTGGTTTGGGGCCCCCCACTGGTTCGCTCGTACACCGATAAACTCATCTTT

d_gene: .
j_gene: TRDJ1
v_gene: TRDV1
abundance: few
CDR3aa: CALGSLTLRYTDKLIF
CDR3nt: TGTGCTCTTGGGAGCCTGACCCTACGGTACACCGATAAACTCATCTTT

d_gene: TRDD3
j_gene: TRDJ3
v_gene: TRDV1
abundance: medium-sized
CDR3aa: CALGESTGGYQSSWDTRQMFF
CDR3nt: TGTGCTCTTGGGGAGAGTACTGGGGGATACCAGAGCTCCTGGGACACCCGACAGATGTTTTTC

d_gene: TRDD2
j_gene: TRDJ1
v_gene: TRDV1
abundance: .
CDR3aa: CALGEETLPSRAVKFRGAPTDKLIF
CDR3nt: TGTGCTCTTGGGGAGGAGACCCTTCCTAGTCGGGCAGTTAAGTTTCGCGGGGCTCCCACCGATAAACTCATCTTT

d_gene: .
j_gene: TRDJ1
v_gene: TRDV1
abundance: few
CDR3aa: CALGRAISAKIPFLSGGRYTDKLIF
CDR3nt: TGTGCTCTTGGGAGAGCTATATCGGCGAAAATCCCATTCCTATCTGGGGGCCGGTACACCGATAAACTCATCTTT

d_gene: TRDD3
j_gene: TRDJ1
v_gene: TRDV1
abundance: .
CDR3aa: CALGGLDYAFGGIRSDKLIF
CDR3nt: TGTGCTCTTGGGGGCCTGGACTACGCCTTCGGGGGGATACGCAGCGATAAACTCATCTTT

d_gene: TRDD3
j_gene: TRDJ1
v_gene: TRDV1
abundance: .
CDR3aa: CALGEPVLGDHTDKLIF
CDR3nt: TGTGCTCTTGGGGAACCCGTACTGGGGGACCACACCGATAAACTCATCTTT

d_gene: .
j_gene: TRDJ2
v_gene: TRDV1
abundance: .
CDR3aa: CALGRPRRTLPLFNLTAQLFF
CDR3nt: TGTGCTCTTGGGAGGCCCCGAAGGACTCTCCCATTATTTAATTTGACAGCACAACTCTTCTTT

d_gene: .
j_gene: TRDJ1
v_gene: TRDV1
abundance: medium-sized
CDR3aa: CALGELEILRRTDKLIF
CDR3nt: TGTGCTCTTGGGGAACTCGAGATCCTACGGCGGACCGATAAACTCATCTTT

d_gene: TRDD3
j_gene: TRDJ1
v_gene: TRDV1
abundance: .
CDR3aa: CALGETFAWGIPTDKLIF
CDR3nt: TGTGCTCTTGGGGAAACCTTCGCTTGGGGGATACCGACCGATAAACTCATCTTT

d_gene: TRDD3
j_gene: TRDJ1
v_gene: TRDV1
abundance: .
CDR3aa: CALGEQILGAKGDTDKLIF
CDR3nt: TGTGCTCTTGGGGAACAAATACTGGGGGCTAAGGGGGACACCGATAAACTCATCTTT

d_gene: TRDD3
j_gene: TRDJ1
v_gene: TRDV1
abundance: .
CDR3aa: CALGELYPSDFLGDYKLIF
CDR3nt: TGTGCTCTTGGGGAACTATACCCCTCCGACTTTCTGGGGGATTATAAACTCATCTTT

d_gene: .
j_gene: TRDJ1
v_gene: TRDV1
abundance: few
CDR3aa: CALGPRLGLGLGTDKLIF
CDR3nt: TGTGCTCTTGGGCCCCGGTTGGGGCTGGGACTTGGCACCGATAAACTCATCTTT

d_gene: TRDD2
j_gene: TRDJ1
v_gene: TRDV1
abundance: few
CDR3aa: CALGELRPSLGTPIGDKLIF
CDR3nt: TGTGCTCTTGGGGAACTTCGGCCTTCCTTGGGGACTCCTATTGGCGATAAACTCATCTTT

d_gene: TRDD3
j_gene: TRDJ1
v_gene: TRDV1
abundance: .
CDR3aa: CALGDPLPSGTGGYYTDKLIF
CDR3nt: TGTGCTCTTGGGGACCCCCTTCCTTCTGGTACTGGGGGATACTACACCGATAAACTCATCTTT

d_gene: .
j_gene: TRDJ1
v_gene: TRDV1
abundance: few
CDR3aa: CALGEFYSLGRPRPAKLIF
CDR3nt: TGTGCTCTTGGGGAATTCTATTCCCTAGGGCGACCGCGGCCTGCTAAACTCATCTTT

d_gene: .
j_gene: TRDJ1
v_gene: TRDV1
abundance: .
CDR3aa: CALGGKGIPFEGNYTDKLIF
CDR3nt: TGTGCTCTTGGTGGAAAAGGAATCCCCTTTGAGGGCAACTACACCGATAAACTCATCTTT

d_gene: TRDD3
j_gene: TRDJ1
v_gene: TRDV1
abundance: .
CDR3aa: CALGEWPGPPHLGYWGYLKLYTDKLIF
CDR3nt: TGTGCTCTTGGGGAATGGCCGGGGCCTCCTCACCTGGGGTACTGGGGATACCTAAAACTGTACACCGATAAACTCATCTTT

d_gene: TRDD3
j_gene: TRDJ1
v_gene: TRDV1
abundance: .
CDR3aa: CALGELSPNLLSLGDTDKLIF
CDR3nt: TGTGCTCTTGGGGAACTATCCCCCAACCTTCTATCACTGGGGGACACCGATAAACTCATCTTT

d_gene: .
j_gene: TRDJ1
v_gene: TRDV1
abundance: few
CDR3aa: CALGERRRPADKLIF
CDR3nt: TGTGCTCTTGGGGAACGTAGGAGGCCGGCCGATAAACTCATCTTT

d_gene: TRDD3
j_gene: TRDJ1
v_gene: TRDV1
abundance: few
CDR3aa: CALGEQESRLGDKLIF
CDR3nt: TGTGCTCTTGGGGAACAGGAATCCCGACTGGGGGATAAACTCATCTTT

d_gene: TRDD3
j_gene: TRDJ1
v_gene: TRDV1
abundance: .
CDR3aa: CALGAWALPTPTGGSLATDKLIF
CDR3nt: TGTGCTCTTGGGGCATGGGCACTTCCTACGCCTACTGGGGGATCCCTGGCCACCGATAAACTCATCTTT

d_gene: .
j_gene: TRDJ1
v_gene: TRDV1
abundance: .
CDR3aa: CALGKRALGTPYTDKLIF
CDR3nt: TGTGCTCTTGGGAAACGGGCCCTAGGGACACCGTACACCGATAAACTCATCTTT

d_gene: .
j_gene: TRDJ1
v_gene: TRDV1
abundance: .
CDR3aa: CALGDRGLPKAGGLRHTDKLIF
CDR3nt: TGTGCTCTTGGGGACCGTGGCCTTCCTAAAGCTGGGGGGCTAAGACACACCGATAAACTCATCTTT